This T cell receptor (beta chain) originates from a study of blood T cell repertoires in COVID-19. This table comes from immunoSEQ multiplex PCR, and its TCRdb copy is limited to in-frame clones, with some not included. The data contain 350,000 to 450,000 clones, less than 85% of them seen just once; the ten biggest clones take up roughly 3.6%. This CDR3 has 17 residues. Germline lookup yields CDR1 SEHNR and CDR2 FQNEAQ (reference sequence). The junction had 12 bases not matched to a gene; V was cut back by 0 bases and J by 10 bases. The sequence came from a woman aged 18-29 years with acute or convalescent COVID-19. Sequenced: peripheral blood. The gene calls are TRBV7-9 and TRBJ1-6; 7 bases fit TRBD1. CDR3 in amino acids: CASSLARIFGQDSPLHF. In DNA form, the CDR3 reads TGTGCCAGCAGCTTAGCGCGTATTTTCGGACAGGACTCACCCCTCCACTTT.